A single sample gave rise to the 28 T cell receptor beta chains below, sequenced in a study of vaccination and CD4 T cells after COVID-19. The treatment denotes: roughly ten-day PBMC culture with coronavirus spike peptide pools or control peptides (ViraFEST assay). Oncomine TCR Beta short-read sequencing was applied to DNA from cultured CD4+ T cells. From the PCR reads, TCRdb called clonotypes with MiXCR, one entry per CDR3 protein. The sample yields 5,000 or so distinct CDR3 sequences, around 30% seen once. These receptors' targets are unknown. Sequencing was performed on CD4+ T cells from blood, cultured in vitro, taken after SARS-CoV-2 vaccination. The receptor source for this set is a human donor who had recovered from COVID-19.

The rearrangement joins TRBV10-2 to TRBJ2-5, with 7 bases aligning to TRBD1. V was pared by 5 bases and J by 6 bases, with 9 bases of the junction left unmatched. Germline-derived CDR1 and CDR2 are WSHSY and SAAADI. CDR3 length: 14 amino acids. In DNA form, the CDR3 reads TGCGCCAGCAGTTTAGACAGGGCTTCACAGACCCAGTACTTC. It yields the protein CASSLDRASQTQYF.

The chain couples TRBV27 to TRBJ2-1; 12 bases are shared with TRBD1. Losses at the gene ends were 6 bases for V and 10 bases for J; bases not matched to a gene: 13. The CDR3 is 16 residues long. Germline V gene data show CDR1 as MNHEY and CDR2 as SMNVEV (reference sequence). CDR3 sequence: CASRPGDRGRLSEQFF. The CDR3 DNA follows: TGTGCCAGCAGACCCGGGGACAGGGGGCGCCTTAGCGAGCAGTTCTTC.

This rearrangement joins TRBV7-3 to TRBJ1-1; no clear D gene. The CDR3 extends over 13 amino acids. The V end was cut by 3 bases, the J end by 1 base, with 6 bases between. Germline V lookup: CDR1 SGHTA, CDR2 FQGTGA. The CDR3 region is CASSFRKNTEAFF. CDR3 in DNA: TGTGCCAGCAGCTTTCGGAAGAACACTGAAGCTTTCTTT.

This CDR3 is CASSLGTSGGRETQYF. For the CDR3, the DNA is TGTGCCAGCAGTTTAGGGACTAGCGGGGGGAGGGAGACCCAGTACTTC. This sequence joins TRBV12-3 or TRBV12-4 and TRBJ2-5, with 14 positions matching TRBD2. The CDR3 has 16 amino acids. Trimming removed 1 base from V and 5 bases from J; junction bases left unmatched: 3.

By share of the sample, this clonotype is medium-sized. The chain uses TRBV7-9 and TRBJ2-1; D assignment may be TRBD1 or TRBD2 (6 bases each). Germline V gene sequence: CDR1 SEHNR, CDR2 FQNEAQ (reference sequence). The ends were cut back, 8 bases at V and 12 bases at J, with 8 bases in the middle. The CDR3 is 9 amino acids. In DNA form, the CDR3 reads TGTGCCAGCCCGGGGGCGCAGTTCTTC. Its protein is CASPGAQFF. The full variable domain, rest sourced from reference TRBV7-9 and TRBJ2-1, is DTGVSQNPRHKITKRGQNVTFRCDPISEHNRLYWYRQTLGQGPEFLTYFQNEAQLEKSRLLSDRFSAERPKGSFSTLEIQRTEQGDSAMYLCASPGAQFFGPGTRLTVL.

This clonotype has more than one count but fewer than ten. The chain uses TRBV20-1 and TRBJ1-5, with 8 bases fitting TRBD1. CDR1 and CDR2 from the germline V gene are DFQATT and SNEGSKA (reference sequence). Trimming cost V 3 bases and J 2 bases; bases outside gene matches: 9. This CDR3 has 16 amino acids. CDR3 DNA sequence: TGCAGTGCTAGCGTCTGGACAGGGTATGGCAATCAGCCCCAGCATTTT. Translating it yields CSASVWTGYGNQPQHF.

This clonotype was counted a single time. This chain connects TRBV20-1 to TRBJ2-2; D might be TRBD2 (5 bases). The germline gives CDR1 DFQATT, CDR2 SNEGSKA (reference sequence). Trimming left V 1 base short and J 3 bases short, with 12 bases between. This CDR3 has 15 amino acids. The chain's CDR3 is CSARASGSYTGELFF. The CDR3, as DNA: TGCAGTGCTAGAGCGTCGGGGTCCTACACCGGGGAGCTGTTTTTT.

As for this clonotype: The junction and the germline gene differ at one end; a read error may be behind it. The gene calls are TRBV4-2 and TRBJ1-2; possibly TRBD1 for D (6 bases). This CDR3 has 13 residues. The germline V gene encodes CDR1 LGHNA and CDR2 YNFKEQ. The CDR3 region has the DNA TGTGTCAGCAGCCAACCAGACAGGAATGGCTACACCTTC. Its protein is CVSSQPDRNGYTF.

The chain recombines TRBV5-1 with TRBJ2-5, with 13 bases identical to TRBD2. V shed 5 bases and J 3 bases; nucleotides not matched to a gene: 4. The germline V gene has CDR1 SGHRS and CDR2 YFSETQ. CDR3 length equals 15 residues. CDR3 bases: TGCGCCAGCAGGGAGGGACTAGCGGGGAAAGAGACCCAGTACTTC. Its protein product is CASREGLAGKETQYF.

The chain uses TRBV20-1 and TRBJ1-5, with D perhaps TRBD1 (6 bases). The CDR3 is 16 amino acids. CDR1 is DFQATT, CDR2 SNEGSKA, per germline (reference sequence). Trimming removed 0 bases at V and 4 bases at J, with 16 bases between. The CDR3 loop reads CSAREAVGTQNQPQHF. For the CDR3, the DNA is TGCAGTGCTAGAGAGGCGGTTGGGACACAGAATCAGCCCCAGCATTTT.

This clonotype was detected a few times. J is TRBJ2-7 and V is TRBV28, with D possibly being TRBD1 (6 bases). This CDR3 contains 14 residues. Trimming stripped 4 bases from V and 7 bases from J, with 17 bases between. Germline values: CDR1 MDHEN, CDR2 SYDVKM. The CDR3 DNA is TGTGCCAGCAGTTCGCGGCCAGGGGCGAGGGAGCAGTACTTC. Amino acid sequence: CASSSRPGAREQYF.

The chain is built from TRBV28 and TRBJ1-3, with TRBD1 matching 9 bases. The CDR3 contains 16 residues. CDR1 and CDR2 (germline): MDHEN, SYDVKM. Trimming at V came to 6 bases and at J to 0 bases, leaving 6 bases not matched to a gene. CDR3 coding DNA: TGTGCCAGCAGGAGGACAGGGGCACTCTCTGGAAACACCATATATTTT. Amino acid sequence: CASRRTGALSGNTIYF.

By proportion, this clonotype is medium-sized. DNA of the CDR3: TGCAGTGCTAGAGATCTCGGTAGGGCCCCCTACGAGCAGTACTTC. Its protein is CSARDLGRAPYEQYF. This rearrangement joins TRBV20-1 to TRBJ2-7; D unresolved. V was shortened by 0 bases and J by 2 bases, with 14 bases between the two germline ends. The CDR3 length is 15 residues. From germline, CDR1 is DFQATT and CDR2 SNEGSKA (reference sequence).

The chain recombines TRBV20-1 with TRBJ2-2; D is possibly TRBD2 (6 bases). The CDR3 totals 15 residues. CDR1 DFQATT and CDR2 SNEGSKA come from the germline V gene (reference sequence). With 1 base removed from V and 5 bases from J, the gap between germline ends came to 14 bases. The CDR3 reads CSARAGEEGTGELFF. The CDR3 nucleotides read TGCAGTGCTAGAGCGGGGGAAGAGGGGACCGGGGAGCTGTTTTTT.

The J gene is TRBJ2-7, the V gene TRBV6-1; D not certain. The ends were cut back, 2 bases at V and 4 bases at J, with 6 bases in the middle. Germline V lookup: CDR1 MNHNS, CDR2 SASEGT. The length of the CDR3 is 12 residues. The DNA of the CDR3 is TGTGCCAGCAGTGAACCCGGGTACGAGCAGTACTTC. It codes for CASSEPGYEQYF.

Sample share makes this clonotype medium-sized (0.01 to 0.1%). This rearrangement joins TRBV20-1 to TRBJ1-5, with D uncertain. CDR1 and CDR2 from the germline V gene are DFQATT and SNEGSKA (reference sequence). The V and J ends lost 6 bases and 2 bases respectively, with 11 bases between them. The CDR3 loop spans 13 amino acids. The CDR3 DNA follows: TGCAGTGCCGAACGGCAGGGCAATCAGCCCCAGCATTTT. Translating it yields CSAERQGNQPQHF.

V usage is TRBV2 and J usage is TRBJ2-7, with TRBD2 matching 7 bases. The length of the CDR3 is 15 residues. Germline CDR1 is SNHLY and CDR2 is FYNNEI. V shed 3 bases, J shed 3 bases, and the junction held 8 bases outside the gene matches. The chain's CDR3 is CASSDRAGAGYEQYF. CDR3 in DNA: TGTGCCAGCAGTGACCGGGCGGGAGCGGGCTACGAGCAGTACTTC.

The genes are TRBV6-5 and TRBJ1-6; D is unclear. V lost 2 bases and J 8 bases, leaving 16 bases between the germline ends. The CDR3 consists of 16 residues. Per the germline V gene, CDR1 is MNHEY and CDR2 is SVGAGI. DNA for the CDR3: TGTGCCAGCAGTTACATTTCCCAAGGAGGGCATTCACCCCTCCACTTT. As protein: CASSYISQGGHSPLHF.

V usage is TRBV24-1 and J usage is TRBJ2-5, with 9 bases matching TRBD2. CDR3 size: 18 residues. J lost 1 base, V lost 7 bases, and 15 bases had no gene match. Germline V gene lookup returns CDR1 KGHDR and CDR2 SFDVKD. The CDR3 DNA is TGTGCCACCAGCCTTAGCGGGGGCCGGGGAAGATTCCAAGAGACCCAGTACTTC. Protein sequence: CATSLSGGRGRFQETQYF.

This clonotype showed up just a few times. The chain carries TRBV9 and TRBJ2-7; weak D call: TRBD2 (6 bases). The germline V gene has CDR1 SGDLS and CDR2 YYNGEE. Deletions cut 0 bases from V and 3 bases from J, with 22 bases between. This CDR3 is 18 amino acids long. The CDR3 sequence: CASSVEGGWVVGYYEQYF. The CDR3 DNA sequence: TGTGCCAGCAGCGTAGAAGGAGGGTGGGTGGTTGGCTACTACGAGCAGTACTTC.

The chain is built from TRBV28 and TRBJ1-3; possibly TRBD1 for D (6 bases). Looked up from germline, CDR1 is MDHEN and CDR2 is SYDVKM. The ends were cut back, 1 base at V and 4 bases at J, with 8 bases in the middle. The CDR3 sequence is 14 residues long. CDR3 sequence (DNA): TGTGCCAGCAGTTTATCAGGGGACGGAAACACCATATATTTT. It is translated as CASSLSGDGNTIYF.

The chain has TRBV27 and TRBJ1-5, with D possibly matching TRBD1 (6 bases). Trimming pared 3 bases from V and 3 bases from J, leaving 12 bases between. Germline-derived CDR1 and CDR2 are MNHEY and SMNVEV (reference sequence). The CDR3 contains 15 residues. CDR3 in DNA: TGTGCCAGCAGTTTTAACAGGGACCCCAATCAGCCCCAGCATTTT. Protein sequence: CASSFNRDPNQPQHF.

The chain joins TRBV24-1 to TRBJ2-1; possibly TRBD2 for D (5 bases). This CDR3 has 14 residues. From germline, CDR1 is KGHDR and CDR2 SFDVKD. Trimming left V 4 bases short and J 10 bases short, with 16 bases between. CDR3 DNA: TGTGCCACCAGTGACCCGGGAAACGCGTTGGAGCAGTTCTTC. Amino acid sequence: CATSDPGNALEQFF.

Details on this clonotype: The CDR3 does not end in the conserved phenylalanine or tryptophan, so this is likely a read error. This chain joins TRBV7-8 and TRBJ2-3; D gene ambiguous. The CDR3 runs 11 residues. The germline V and J ends were trimmed by 6 bases and 8 bases, with 9 bases remaining between them. Germline V gene data show CDR1 as SGHVS and CDR2 as FQNEAQ. The CDR3 nucleotides read TGTGCCAGCAGTACTTCCGGTACGCAGTATTCT. Amino acid sequence: CASSTSGTQYS.

By frequency in the sample, this clonotype is medium-sized. The V and J genes are TRBV20-1 and TRBJ2-3; possible D gene TRBD2, 5 bases. Germline values: CDR1 DFQATT, CDR2 SNEGSKA (reference sequence). The CDR3 covers 13 residues. V lost 4 bases to trimming and J lost 1 base, with 9 bases between them. The CDR3, as DNA: TGCAGTGCTAATGGAGGCGGCACAGATACGCAGTATTTT. Translated, it gives CSANGGGTDTQYF.

This clonotype rates as medium-sized. This chain links TRBV7-3 with TRBJ2-1, with no clear D. Trimming stripped 4 bases from V and 6 bases from J, with 10 bases between. This CDR3 region has 13 residues. In germline, CDR1 is SGHTA, CDR2 FQGTGA. The CDR3 sequence: CASSSYLANEQFF. In nucleotides, the CDR3 is TGTGCCAGCAGCTCCTATCTGGCCAATGAGCAGTTCTTC.

V is TRBV7-8 and J is TRBJ2-7; TRBD2 aligns across 10 bases. Looked up from germline, CDR1 is SGHVS and CDR2 is FQNEAQ. This CDR3 has 17 amino acids. With V trimmed by 1 base and J by 2 bases, 8 bases remained unmatched. The CDR3 is CASSLGGTSGATYEQYF. CDR3 in DNA: TGTGCCAGCAGCTTAGGGGGTACTAGCGGGGCTACCTACGAGCAGTACTTC.

By share, this clonotype counts as medium-sized. Relative to the germline gene, one junction end is altered; a read error may explain this. The gene calls are TRBV7-7 and TRBJ2-5; D may be TRBD2 (6 bases). Germline CDR1 is SSHAT and CDR2 is FNYEAQ (reference sequence). The CDR3 has 15 amino acids. Here the CDR3 reads CASSLTGTSQETQYF. CDR3 nucleotide sequence: TGTGCTAGCAGCTTAACCGGGACTTCACAAGAGACCCAGTACTTC. The full variable domain, with the rest looked up from reference TRBV7-7 and TRBJ2-5, is GAGVSQSPRYKVTKRGQDVTLRCDPISSHATLYWYQQALGQGPEFLTYFNYEAQPDKSGLPSDRFSAERPEGSISTLTIQRTEQRDSAMYRCASSLTGTSQETQYFGPGTRLLVL.